This entry lists 8 T cell receptor beta chains sequenced from one sample in a study of T-cell memory formation after mild COVID-19. One entry per CDR3 protein results from TCRdb running MiXCR on the 5' RACE reads. The sample records around 420,000 distinct CDR3 sequences, roughly 24% being singletons. Source material: PBMCs or a T cell subset sorted from them (not recorded which). The source is an adult woman who had mild COVID-19 (a few samples of this study predate the infection). Cell type and time point are not known.

In its sample, this clonotype was seen a few times. CDR3 DNA sequence: TGTGCCAGCAGTCAGGGGGCTACTGGAAACACCATATATTTT. It yields the protein CASSQGATGNTIYF. The V gene is TRBV2, the J gene TRBJ1-3; 8 bases are a match to TRBD1. The J segment lost 2 bases and the V segment lost 5 bases, leaving 2 bases of the junction unmatched. The CDR3 is 14 amino acids. CDR1 is SNHLY, CDR2 FYNNEI, per germline.

This clonotype was counted a few times. The rearrangement joins TRBV7-9 to TRBJ2-5, with D unresolved. Trimming took 4 bases from V and 2 from J, leaving 11 bases between them. The CDR3 length is 14 residues. Germline V gives CDR1 SEHNR, CDR2 FQNEAQ (reference sequence). Written as DNA, the CDR3 is TGTGCCAGCAGCTACCCGGACGGACAAGAGACCCAGTACTTC. Translation gives CASSYPDGQETQYF.

This clonotype was observed at least ten times. This chain links TRBV6-2 or TRBV6-3 with TRBJ1-5; D is possibly TRBD1 (6 bases). V shed 6 bases and J shed 4 bases, with 16 bases lying between them. CDR3 length: 15 amino acids. Per the germline V gene, CDR1 is MNHEY and CDR2 is SVGEGT. CDR3 sequence: CASSPGVADNQPQHF. For the CDR3, the DNA is TGTGCCAGCAGCCCAGGGGTCGCAGATAATCAGCCCCAGCATTTT.

This clonotype was seen repeatedly, ten times or more. The genes are TRBV10-3 and TRBJ2-2; D is unresolved. The germline V gene encodes CDR1 ENHRY and CDR2 SYGVKD. This CDR3 is built from 14 residues. Trimming took 2 bases from V and 4 from J, leaving 8 bases between them. In nucleotides, the CDR3 is TGTGCCATCAGTGAGGATGGGGTCACCGGGGAGCTGTTTTTT. It yields the protein CAISEDGVTGELFF.

The chain carries TRBV20-1 and TRBJ2-1; perhaps TRBD2 as D (6 bases). V gave up 2 bases and J gave up 9 bases, with 11 bases separating them. The length of the CDR3 is 12 residues. From germline, CDR1 is DFQATT and CDR2 SNEGSKA (reference sequence). The CDR3, as DNA: TGCAGTGCTAGACCGGGAGAGGTTGAGCAGTTCTTC. Encoded protein: CSARPGEVEQFF.

This chain links TRBV18 with TRBJ2-7; TRBD1 is a possible D gene (6 bases). The V end lost 3 bases, the J end lost 4 bases, and 13 bases lay between the germline ends. CDR3 length equals 14 residues. Germline CDR1 and CDR2: KGHSH and LQKENI. CDR3 residues: CASSPSTGPYEQYF. As DNA, the CDR3 is TGTGCCAGCTCACCCTCGACAGGCCCATACGAGCAGTACTTC. Full variable domain (outside the CDR3, taken from reference TRBV18 and TRBJ2-7): NAGVMQNPRHLVRRRGQEARLRCSPMKGHSHVYWYRQLPEEGLKFMVYLQKENIIDESGMPKERFSAEFPKEGPSILRIQQVVRGDSAAYFCASSPSTGPYEQYFGPGTRLTVT.

This clonotype was counted a few times. The V gene is TRBV29-1, the J gene TRBJ2-7, with TRBD1 matching over 7 bases. This CDR3 region has 14 residues. The germline CDR1 and CDR2 sequences are SQVTM and ANQGSEA. V lost 7 bases, J lost 2 bases, and 11 bases stayed unmatched. The CDR3 DNA sequence: TGCAGCGCAACACTGAGGACAGGAGCCTACGAGCAGTACTTC. It encodes CSATLRTGAYEQYF.

The table lists this clonotype with a few counts. The J gene is TRBJ1-1, the V gene TRBV2; 9 nucleotides line up with TRBD1. The CDR3 runs 16 residues. The trim removed 4 bases at V and 1 base at J, leaving 7 bases unmatched. The germline V gene has CDR1 SNHLY and CDR2 FYNNEI. In DNA, the CDR3 is TGTGCCAGCAGTGGAGGACAGGGGTACGGGAACACTGAAGCTTTCTTT. Amino acids: CASSGGQGYGNTEAFF.